This TCR beta chain was identified in a study of cytomegalovirus exposure and HLA in healthy donors. Study-wide results and limits: HLA restriction was apparent for most CMV-associated TCR beta chains in a later analysis. Being indistinguishable, some V segments were excluded, TRBV6-2 and TRBV6-3 among them. Among TCR sequences, most were rare, though some public TCRs appeared in many donors.

After removal of 2 bases from V and 0 bases from J, the junction contained 13 bases not matched to a gene. The germline V gene encodes CDR1 KGHSH and CDR2 LQKENI. This CDR3 has 19 residues. In the PCR, 60 Vbeta and 13 Jbeta primers were used. Sequenced by immunoSEQ multiplex PCR; TCRdb stores in-frame clones only, minus some. The listing contains some 180,000 clones. A word on this clone: Its target is not known.

The sequence was obtained from a man aged 25 to 40 in good health and CMV-seronegative. Sample: PBMCs. The gene calls are TRBV18 and TRBJ2-3, with TRBD2 matching 8 bases. CDR3 amino acids: CASSPFTRSSGLSTDTQYF. CDR3 nucleotides: TGTGCCAGCTCACCATTCACTAGGTCTAGCGGGCTGAGCACAGATACGCAGTATTTT.